This entry concerns a single TCR beta chain. This sample was included in a study of T-cell memory formation after mild COVID-19. Turning to the study itself: Clustering of TCRs was largely donor specific.

5'RACE primed at constant segments yielded TCR alpha and TCR beta cDNA libraries bearing sample barcodes and UMIs. TCRdb analysed the 5' RACE reads with MiXCR anew, one entry per CDR3 protein. Of about 350,000 distinct CDR3 sequences listed, around an eighth are singletons. The germline V gene has CDR1 DFQATT and CDR2 SNEGSKA (reference sequence). Between the trimmed V and J ends, which lost 1 base and 5 bases, there was a span of 12 bases. The CDR3 extends over 13 amino acids. This TCR came from a young man who had mild COVID-19 (a few samples of this study predate the infection). Cell type and time point are not known. This chain joins TRBV20-1 and TRBJ2-7, with a tentative D call TRBD1 (5 bases). Source material: PBMCs or a T cell subset sorted from them (not recorded which). The chain's CDR3 is CSARGRQGHEQYF. The CDR3 DNA is TGCAGTGCTAGAGGGCGGCAGGGCCACGAGCAGTACTTC.